The sample holds one count of the clone carrying this T cell receptor beta chain. Sequenced by immunoSEQ multiplex PCR; TCRdb stores in-frame clones only, minus some. Of almost 550,000 clones listed, 75% to 85% are singletons. The data originate from a study of shared T cell receptors in the human thymus. The germline V gene encodes CDR1 SGHVS and CDR2 FQNEAQ. This CDR3 has 11 amino acids. V was shortened by 0 bases and J by 11 bases, with 4 bases between the two germline ends. These sequences were also reported in another study, on human thymus T cells. Per that paper: Donor material was obtained from healthy Finnish infants undergoing corrective surgery for congenital heart defects. Thymus pieces cut out during corrective heart surgery were the tissue that was used. Blood and thymic repertoires both appeared biased in V and J gene usage. What related research reported was that thymic repertoires overlapped highly among unrelated individuals.

The gene calls are TRBV7-8 and TRBJ2-2; D ambiguous. The sequenced sample was thymocytes. This TCR was recovered from a boy younger than two with a congenital heart defect. The CDR3 DNA reads TGTGCCAGCAGCTTAGCGCTAGAGCTGTTTTTT. It yields the protein CASSLALELFF.